Below, 10 T cell receptor beta chains from the same sample are listed, as sequenced in a study of blood T cell repertoires in COVID-19. Clones were read by immunoSEQ multiplex PCR, and TCRdb kept only the in-frame ones, dropping some. The sample includes 110,000 or so clones, 85% of them seen just once. Sequenced input: peripheral blood. The origin of the receptors is a human donor in a cohort sampled during active COVID-19.

Regarding this clone: Other nucleotide sequences in the sample specify the same CDR3. The chain has TRBV19 and TRBJ2-1, with 12 nucleotides matching TRBD2. J lost 4 bases, V lost 5 bases, and 3 bases had no gene match. The CDR3 is made up of 15 amino acids. Germline values: CDR1 LNHDA, CDR2 SQIVND (reference sequence). This CDR3 is CASSSTSGGYNEQFF. CDR3 DNA sequence: TGTGCCAGTAGTTCAACTAGCGGGGGGTACAATGAGCAGTTCTTC.

V is TRBV10-3 and J is TRBJ1-5; D is perhaps TRBD1 (5 bases). In germline, CDR1 is ENHRY, CDR2 SYGVKD. The V gene lost 3 bases and the J gene lost 8 bases, with 11 bases spanning the gap. The CDR3 is 13 residues long. In DNA form, the CDR3 reads TGTGCCATCAGTGACAGGGTAATGGAGCCCCAGCATTTT. As protein: CAISDRVMEPQHF.

The chain joins TRBV5-6 to TRBJ2-7; 8 bases map to TRBD2. This CDR3 spans 13 amino acids. CDR1 SGHDT and CDR2 YYEEEE come from the germline V gene. V gave up 4 bases and J gave up 7 bases; unmatched junction bases: 7. The CDR3 sequence: CASSLGTRWEQYF. The CDR3 DNA is TGTGCCAGCAGCCTCGGGACTAGATGGGAGCAGTACTTC.

J is TRBJ1-2 and V is TRBV27; a possible D gene is TRBD1 (6 bases). Germline CDR1 reads MNHEY; CDR2 reads SMNVEV (reference sequence). This CDR3 has 13 residues. The V end lost 10 bases, the J end lost 2 bases, and 14 bases lay between the germline ends. CDR3 coding DNA: TGTGCCACGTCAGGGCAGGGGAACTATGGCTACACCTTC. The encoded protein is CATSGQGNYGYTF.

The rearrangement uses TRBV25-1 and TRBJ1-1; perhaps TRBD1 as D (5 bases). The CDR3 extends over 14 amino acids. Germline V gives CDR1 MGHDK, CDR2 SYGVNS. The germline V and J ends were trimmed by 4 bases and 1 base, with 10 bases remaining between them. CDR3 protein: CASSVSGQNTEAFF. The CDR3 bases are TGTGCCAGCAGTGTTTCCGGACAGAACACTGAAGCTTTCTTT.

V is TRBV19 and J is TRBJ1-5; D unclear. Germline V gives CDR1 LNHDA, CDR2 SQIVND (reference sequence). The CDR3 covers 16 residues. V shed 3 bases and J shed 0 bases, with 12 bases lying between them. The CDR3 sequence: CASSILADYSNQPQHF. CDR3 DNA: TGTGCCAGTAGTATTCTGGCCGACTATAGCAATCAGCCCCAGCATTTT. The full variable domain, with the rest looked up from reference TRBV19 and TRBJ1-5, is DGGITQSPKYLFRKEGQNVTLSCEQNLNHDAMYWYRQDPGQGLRLIYYSQIVNDFQKGDIAEGYSVSREKKESFPLTVTSAQKNPTAFYLCASSILADYSNQPQHFGDGTRLSIL.

The V and J genes are TRBV27 and TRBJ1-4; D is unclear. CDR3 length: 15 residues. V lost 5 bases to trimming and J lost 3 bases, with 13 bases between them. Germline-derived CDR1 and CDR2 are MNHEY and SMNVEV (reference sequence). The CDR3 sequence is CASSPGEHPNEKLFF. The CDR3 DNA reads TGTGCCAGCAGTCCCGGGGAGCATCCTAATGAAAAACTGTTTTTT.

The chain is built from TRBV11-3 and TRBJ2-5; weak D call: TRBD1 (6 bases). Germline values: CDR1 SGHNT, CDR2 YENEEA. This CDR3 comprises 14 residues. Trimming left V 2 bases short and J 5 bases short, with 12 bases between. The CDR3 DNA is TGTGCCAGCAGCTTACCTGGGGGCGCGGAGACCCAGTACTTC. Translation: CASSLPGGAETQYF.

The rearrangement links TRBV7-9 to TRBJ2-3; 9 bases are shared with TRBD2. Losses at the gene ends were 5 bases for V and 1 base for J; bases not matched to a gene: 4. The length of the CDR3 is 15 residues. Per the germline V gene, CDR1 is SEHNR and CDR2 is FQNEAQ (reference sequence). The CDR3 region has the DNA TGTGCCAGCAGCGTGGGACTAGCAGGCACAGATACGCAGTATTTT. It is translated as CASSVGLAGTDTQYF.

This clone was picked up one time. V is TRBV5-1 and J is TRBJ2-7; tentatively, D is TRBD2 (5 bases). The V end was cut by 9 bases, the J end by 6 bases, with 19 bases between. CDR1 is SGHRS and CDR2 is YFSETQ in the germline V gene. The CDR3 has 13 amino acids. The DNA of the CDR3 is TGCGCCAACCCCCGAGGGTCATTGGTCGAGCAGTACTTC. Residues: CANPRGSLVEQYF.